The 17 T cell receptor beta chains below come from one sample, sequenced in a study of T cell changes during pregnancy in multiple sclerosis. Sequencing used immunoSEQ multiplex PCR; TCRdb keeps in-frame clones, though not all of them. The sample consists of roughly 69,000 clones, roughly 90% of them appearing once. The sequencing used peripheral blood, collected in the second trimester of pregnancy. The receptors shown here come from a female donor with multiple sclerosis, enrolled in a pregnancy study.

This chain joins TRBV5-1 and TRBJ1-5; tentative D call: TRBD1 (6 bases). This CDR3 comprises 14 residues. Germline CDR1 reads SGHRS; CDR2 reads YFSETQ. V lost 4 bases and J lost 2, with 10 bases in between. CDR3 coding DNA: TGCGCCAGCAGCGAAACAGGGCGCAATCAGCCCCAGCATTTT. It encodes CASSETGRNQPQHF.

V is TRBV7-9 and J is TRBJ2-7; 10 bases align to TRBD1. The CDR3 is made up of 16 amino acids. Germline V gives CDR1 SEHNR, CDR2 FQNEAQ (reference sequence). Germline trimming cut 5 bases from V and 3 bases from J; bases unmatched to any gene: 10. Written as DNA, the CDR3 is TGTGCCAGCAGCCCACGCCAGGGACAGGGGATCTACGAGCAGTACTTC. Translating it yields CASSPRQGQGIYEQYF.

The J gene is TRBJ2-3, the V gene TRBV14; TRBD2 might be the D (7 bases). The CDR3 extends over 16 amino acids. The germline V and J ends were trimmed by 7 bases and 5 bases, with 22 bases remaining between them. Germline CDR1 and CDR2: SGHDN and FVKESK. CDR3: CASNPFGGGRRDTQYF. In DNA form, the CDR3 reads TGTGCCAGCAACCCGTTTGGGGGGGGCCGGCGAGATACGCAGTATTTT. Filled out from reference TRBV14 and TRBJ2-3, the complete variable domain reads EAGVTQFPSHSVIEKGQTVTLRCDPISGHDNLYWYRRVMGKEIKFLLHFVKESKQDESGMPNNRFLAERTGGTYSTLKVQPAELEDSGVYFCASNPFGGGRRDTQYFGPGTRLTVL.

The chain recombines TRBV7-8 with TRBJ2-2; no firm D call. Trimming cost V 5 bases and J 4 bases, with 11 bases left between them. Germline CDR1 is SGHVS and CDR2 is FQNEAQ. This CDR3 region has 14 residues. The CDR3 nucleotides are TGTGCCAGCAGCCCCGCGATAAGCACCGGGGAGCTGTTTTTT. It encodes CASSPAISTGELFF.

The chain carries TRBV21-1 and TRBJ2-3; TRBD2, as called in the table, went unchecked against the DNA. TRBV21-1 constitutes a pseudogene. There are 18 residues in the CDR3. The CDR3 DNA is TGTGCCAGCAGCAACAGACTAGCGGGAGGCCCCCGGGCAGATACGCAGTATTTT. It yields the protein CASSNRLAGGPRADTQYF.

This sequence joins TRBV30 and TRBJ2-3; TRBD2 is a possible D gene (7 bases). This CDR3 region has 16 residues. V lost 0 bases and J lost 1, with 14 bases in between. CDR1 and CDR2 (germline): GTSNPN, SVGIG (reference sequence). In DNA form, the CDR3 reads TGTGCCTGGAGTGTAGGGGGGGGCGCGGGCACAGATACGCAGTATTTT. Translation gives CAWSVGGGAGTDTQYF.

This clone appeared once. CDR3 sequence (DNA): TGTGCCAGCAGCCAAGTGGAACAGGTTCACTATGGCTACACCTTC. Protein: CASSQVEQVHYGYTF. The rearrangement uses TRBV4-2 and TRBJ1-2, with TRBD1 as a possible D gene (5 bases). There are 15 residues in the CDR3. Trimming cost V 1 base and J 3 bases, with 12 bases left between them. Germline V gives CDR1 LGHNA, CDR2 YNFKEQ.

V and J are TRBV4-3 and TRBJ2-3, with TRBD2 as a possible D gene (6 bases). The V gene lost 3 bases and the J gene lost 7 bases, with 23 bases spanning the gap. This CDR3 is built from 17 residues. Germline V gene sequence: CDR1 LGHNA, CDR2 YSLEER. CDR3 in DNA: TGCGCCAGCAGCCAGGAACTAGCCGCTAATGCCCCAAATACGCAGTATTTT. Translating it yields CASSQELAANAPNTQYF.

The chain links TRBV4-2 to TRBJ1-1; maybe TRBD1 (6 bases). The CDR3 covers 15 residues. CDR1 and CDR2 (germline): LGHNA, YNFKEQ. With 4 bases removed from V and 1 base from J, the gap between germline ends came to 13 bases. CDR3 residues: CASSPTGTRNTEAFF. CDR3 bases: TGTGCCAGCAGCCCCACCGGGACAAGGAACACTGAAGCTTTCTTT.

V and J are TRBV18 and TRBJ1-1; TRBD1 agrees at 10 bases. Germline V gene lookup returns CDR1 KGHSH and CDR2 LQKENI. This CDR3 contains 16 residues. Trimming removed 2 bases from V and 3 bases from J; junction bases left unmatched: 6. The CDR3 reads CASSPYEDRGYTEAFF. The CDR3 DNA reads TGTGCCAGCTCACCATATGAGGACAGGGGGTACACTGAAGCTTTCTTT.

Details on this clone: The CDR3 ends on some other residue instead of the conserved phenylalanine or tryptophan, so this is likely a read error. This chain uses TRBV14 with TRBJ1-2; the D gene is possibly TRBD1 (6 bases). Germline loops: CDR1 SGHDN, CDR2 FVKESK. The CDR3 length is 17 residues. V was trimmed by 0 bases and J by 3 bases, leaving 17 bases between them. The DNA of the CDR3 is TGTGCCAGCAGCCAAGAGTATCGCGACAGGCCAGACTATGGCTACACCTCC. Residues: CASSQEYRDRPDYGYTS.

This clone was detected once. V gene TRBV7-9 combines with J gene TRBJ1-1, with TRBD1 identical over 9 bases. The CDR3 sequence is 15 residues long. Per germline, CDR1 SEHNR and CDR2 FQNEAQ (reference sequence). Trimming took 4 bases from V and 1 from J; bases not matched to a gene: 4. This chain's CDR3 is CASSSRQGGNTEAFF. CDR3 nucleotide sequence: TGTGCCAGCAGCTCAAGACAGGGGGGGAACACTGAAGCTTTCTTT.

The chain employs TRBV4-1 and TRBJ1-1; D may be TRBD1 (5 bases). The ends were cut back, 1 base at V and 0 bases at J, with 9 bases in the middle. Germline CDR1 MGHRA, CDR2 YSYEKL. The CDR3 loop spans 15 amino acids. This CDR3 reads CASSQALTVNTEAFF. CDR3 nucleotide sequence: TGCGCCAGCAGCCAAGCCTTGACAGTGAACACTGAAGCTTTCTTT.

This clone was detected only once. This chain connects TRBV5-1 to TRBJ2-7; D is ambiguous. V was trimmed by 2 bases and J by 5 bases, leaving 23 bases between them. Germline assignment: CDR1 SGHRS and CDR2 YFSETQ. The CDR3 length is 17 residues. DNA of the CDR3: TGCGCCAGCAGCTTTTTGGTCCGAGGCAGTTCCCCCGACGAGCAGTACTTC. It codes for CASSFLVRGSSPDEQYF.

The chain uses TRBV7-2 and TRBJ1-5, with TRBD1 as a possible D gene (6 bases). The CDR3 totals 15 residues. Germline loops: CDR1 SGHTA, CDR2 FQGNSA. V was pared by 4 bases and J by 0 bases, with 10 bases between. CDR3 bases: TGTGCCAGCAGCTCCAGGGGTAATAGCAATCAGCCCCAGCATTTT. Translated, it gives CASSSRGNSNQPQHF.

This clone was found a few times. The chain links TRBV2 to TRBJ2-7; no clear D. The CDR3 consists of 14 residues. Germline-derived CDR1 and CDR2 are SNHLY and FYNNEI. V lost 3 bases and J 4 bases, leaving 13 bases between the germline ends. The DNA for the CDR3 is TGTGCCAGCAGTGACAGTGGAGTCCTGTACGAGCAGTACTTC. Its protein is CASSDSGVLYEQYF.

The CDR3 here is CASSYGATWDTEAFF. Written as DNA, the CDR3 is TGTGCCAGCAGTTATGGGGCAACCTGGGACACTGAAGCTTTCTTT. This chain joins TRBV6-5 and TRBJ1-1; tentatively, D is TRBD1 (5 bases). Germline assignment: CDR1 MNHEY and CDR2 SVGAGI. There are 15 residues in the CDR3. With 3 bases removed from V and 3 bases from J, the gap between germline ends came to 14 bases.